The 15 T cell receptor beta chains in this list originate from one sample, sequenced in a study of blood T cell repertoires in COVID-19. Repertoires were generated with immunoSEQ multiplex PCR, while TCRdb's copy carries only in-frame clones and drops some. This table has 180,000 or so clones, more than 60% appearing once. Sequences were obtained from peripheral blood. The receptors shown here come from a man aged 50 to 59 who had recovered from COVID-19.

The CDR3 sequence: CASARTSGRFYEQYF. CDR3 nucleotides: TGTGCCAGCGCGCGGACTAGCGGGAGGTTCTACGAGCAGTACTTC. This chain connects TRBV13 to TRBJ2-7; 14 bases line up with TRBD2. V dropped 8 bases and J dropped 3; count of bases not matched to a gene: 6. This CDR3 is 15 amino acids long. Germline CDR1 PRHDT, CDR2 FYEKMQ (reference sequence).

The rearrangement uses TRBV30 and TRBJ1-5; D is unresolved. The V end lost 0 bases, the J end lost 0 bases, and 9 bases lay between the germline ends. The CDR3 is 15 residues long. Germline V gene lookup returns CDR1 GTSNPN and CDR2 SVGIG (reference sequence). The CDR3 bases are TGTGCCTGGAGTGTGGAGAGAAATAGCAATCAGCCCCAGCATTTT. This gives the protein CAWSVERNSNQPQHF.

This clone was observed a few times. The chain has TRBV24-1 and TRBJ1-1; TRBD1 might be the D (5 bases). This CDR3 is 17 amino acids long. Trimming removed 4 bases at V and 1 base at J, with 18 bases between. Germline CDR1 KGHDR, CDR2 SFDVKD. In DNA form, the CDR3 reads TGTGCCACCAGTGACCTGGGGGGACGACGTCAGAACACTGAAGCTTTCTTT. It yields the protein CATSDLGGRRQNTEAFF.

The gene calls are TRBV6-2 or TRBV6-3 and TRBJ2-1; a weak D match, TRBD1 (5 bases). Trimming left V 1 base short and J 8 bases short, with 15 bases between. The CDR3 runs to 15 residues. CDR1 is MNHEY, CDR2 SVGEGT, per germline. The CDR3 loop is CASSYWGPGVYEQFF. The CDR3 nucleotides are TGTGCCAGCAGTTACTGGGGCCCGGGTGTATATGAGCAGTTCTTC.

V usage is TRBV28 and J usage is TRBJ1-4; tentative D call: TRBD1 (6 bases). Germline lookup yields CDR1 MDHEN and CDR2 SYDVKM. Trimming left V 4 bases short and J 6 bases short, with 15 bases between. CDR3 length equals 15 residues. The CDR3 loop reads CASSSHRVADEKLFF. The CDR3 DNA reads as TGTGCCAGCAGTTCCCACAGGGTCGCGGATGAAAAACTGTTTTTT.

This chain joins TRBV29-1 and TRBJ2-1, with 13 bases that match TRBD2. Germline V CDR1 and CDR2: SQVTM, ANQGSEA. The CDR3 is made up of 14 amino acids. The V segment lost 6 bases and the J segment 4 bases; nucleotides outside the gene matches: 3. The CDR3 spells CSVQGLAGYNEQFF. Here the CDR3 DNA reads TGCAGCGTCCAGGGACTAGCGGGGTACAATGAGCAGTTCTTC.

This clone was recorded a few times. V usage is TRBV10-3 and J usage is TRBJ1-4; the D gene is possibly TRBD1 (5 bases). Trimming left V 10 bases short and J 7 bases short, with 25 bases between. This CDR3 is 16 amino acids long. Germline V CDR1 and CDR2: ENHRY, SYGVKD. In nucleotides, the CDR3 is TGTGCCACCTGTTCGGTGTCGGGGGAGGGGAGTGAAAAACTGTTTTTT. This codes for CATCSVSGEGSEKLFF.

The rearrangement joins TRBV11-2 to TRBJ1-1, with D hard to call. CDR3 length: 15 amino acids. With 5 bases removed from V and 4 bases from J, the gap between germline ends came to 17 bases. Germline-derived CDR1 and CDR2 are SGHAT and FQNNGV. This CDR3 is CASSPQAGHITEAFF. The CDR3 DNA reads TGTGCCAGCAGCCCTCAGGCAGGCCATATCACTGAAGCTTTCTTT.

The CDR3 sequence: CASSSTGSNQPQHF. Written as DNA, the CDR3 is TGTGCCAGCAGCTCGACGGGAAGCAATCAGCCCCAGCATTTT. This chain connects TRBV11-2 to TRBJ1-5; no firm D call. The germline V gene encodes CDR1 SGHAT and CDR2 FQNNGV. CDR3 length: 14 residues. V was trimmed by 4 bases and J by 1 base, leaving 8 bases between them.

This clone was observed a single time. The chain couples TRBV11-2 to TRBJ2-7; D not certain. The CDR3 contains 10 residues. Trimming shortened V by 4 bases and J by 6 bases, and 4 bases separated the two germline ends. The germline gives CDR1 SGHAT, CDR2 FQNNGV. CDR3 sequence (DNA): TGTGCCAGCAGCTCCCTCGAGCAGTACTTC. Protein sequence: CASSSLEQYF.

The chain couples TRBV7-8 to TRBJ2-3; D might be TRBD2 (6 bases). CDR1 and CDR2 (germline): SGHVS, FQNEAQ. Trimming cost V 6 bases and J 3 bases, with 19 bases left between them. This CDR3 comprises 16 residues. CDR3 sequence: CASRPASRAGTDTQYF. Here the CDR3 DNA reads TGTGCCAGCAGACCCGCTTCGCGGGCGGGGACAGATACGCAGTATTTT.

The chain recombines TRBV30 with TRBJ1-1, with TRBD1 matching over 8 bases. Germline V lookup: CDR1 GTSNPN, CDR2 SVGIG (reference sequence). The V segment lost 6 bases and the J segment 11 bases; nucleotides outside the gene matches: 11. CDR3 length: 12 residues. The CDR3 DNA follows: TGTGCCTGCCGACAGGGGAGGATACCGGCTTTCTTT. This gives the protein CACRQGRIPAFF.

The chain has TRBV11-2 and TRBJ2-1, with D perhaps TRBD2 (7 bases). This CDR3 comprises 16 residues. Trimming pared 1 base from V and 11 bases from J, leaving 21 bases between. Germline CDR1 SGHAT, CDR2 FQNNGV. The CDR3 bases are TGTGCCAGCAGCTTAGGGGGGGCTAGCGGAACAATGAAGCAGTTCTTC. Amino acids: CASSLGGASGTMKQFF.

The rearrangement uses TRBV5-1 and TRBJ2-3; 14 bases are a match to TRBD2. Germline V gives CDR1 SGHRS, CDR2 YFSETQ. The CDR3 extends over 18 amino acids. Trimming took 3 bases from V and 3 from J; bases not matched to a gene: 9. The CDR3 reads CASSYSGTSGSRTDTQYF. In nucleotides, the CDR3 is TGCGCCAGCAGCTACTCCGGGACTAGCGGGAGTCGTACAGATACGCAGTATTTT.

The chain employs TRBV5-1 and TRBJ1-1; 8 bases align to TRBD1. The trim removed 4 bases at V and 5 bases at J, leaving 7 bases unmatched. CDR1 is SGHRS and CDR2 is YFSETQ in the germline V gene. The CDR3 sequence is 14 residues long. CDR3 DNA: TGCGCCAGCAGCCCCGGACAGGGCCTGACTGAAGCTTTCTTT. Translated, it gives CASSPGQGLTEAFF.